The 25 T cell receptor beta chains given below trace back to one sample, sequenced in a study of cytomegalovirus exposure and HLA in healthy donors. In the PCR, 60 Vbeta and 13 Jbeta primers were used. Libraries were prepared by immunoSEQ multiplex PCR; TCRdb keeps only in-frame clonotypes and omits some of them. Of some 120,000 clones listed, 84% are singletons. The sample taken for sequencing was PBMCs. These receptors were obtained from a woman younger than 35 in good health and CMV-seropositive.

This chain joins TRBV5-4 and TRBJ2-1; D might be TRBD1 (6 bases). Trimming shortened V by 4 bases and J by 8 bases, and 19 bases separated the two germline ends. Germline V gene sequence: CDR1 SGHNT, CDR2 YYREEE (reference sequence). The CDR3 is 15 residues long. The CDR3 bases are TGTGCCAGCAGCCCAAGACAGGAAATGGGGCATGAGCAGTTCTTC. Translating it yields CASSPRQEMGHEQFF. Looking up the rest from reference TRBV5-4 and TRBJ2-1 gives the full variable domain: ETGVTQSPTHLIKTRGQQVTLRCSSQSGHNTVSWYQQALGQGPQFIFQYYREEENGRGNFPPRFSGLQFPNYSSELNVNALELDDSALYLCASSPRQEMGHEQFFGPGTRLTVL.

The chain uses TRBV10-3 and TRBJ1-6, with D possibly matching TRBD1 (5 bases). Trimming stripped 11 bases from V and 3 bases from J, with 11 bases between. Germline CDR1 reads ENHRY; CDR2 reads SYGVKD. The CDR3 contains 13 residues. CDR3 protein: CAVGGDYNSPLHF. For the CDR3, the DNA is TGTGCCGTCGGGGGGGACTATAATTCACCCCTCCACTTT.

The rearrangement uses TRBV7-3 and TRBJ2-1, with 10 positions matching TRBD2. The CDR3 length is 14 residues. V was pared by 5 bases and J by 7 bases, with 5 bases of the junction left unmatched. CDR1 is SGHTA and CDR2 is FQGTGA in the germline V gene. The CDR3 DNA reads as TGTGCCAGCAGCCAGAGCGGGGGGGCAAATGAGCAGTTCTTC. Its translation is CASSQSGGANEQFF.

The chain carries TRBV5-1 and TRBJ1-2; no clear D. CDR1 and CDR2 (germline): SGHRS, YFSETQ. The CDR3 is 13 amino acids. V was trimmed by 0 bases and J by 5 bases, leaving 8 bases between them. Here the CDR3 DNA reads TGCGCCAGCAGCTTGGTGGCGGAATATGGCTACACCTTC. Protein product: CASSLVAEYGYTF.

The genes are TRBV2 and TRBJ1-2; unclear D gene. The V gene lost 4 bases and the J gene lost 7 bases, with 13 bases spanning the gap. The CDR3 contains 13 residues. Germline loops: CDR1 SNHLY, CDR2 FYNNEI. The CDR3 spells CASSGQEGTGYTF. CDR3 sequence (DNA): TGTGCCAGCAGTGGTCAGGAAGGCACTGGCTACACCTTC.

This sequence joins TRBV6-5 and TRBJ2-5, with TRBD1 identical over 7 bases. Trimming took 6 bases from V and 7 from J; bases not matched to a gene: 5. This CDR3 region has 12 residues. Looked up from germline, CDR1 is MNHEY and CDR2 is SVGAGI. The DNA for the CDR3 is TGTGCCAGCAGCCGGGACAGTCGGACCCAGTACTTC. Translating it yields CASSRDSRTQYF.

The V and J genes are TRBV9 and TRBJ2-7; 8 nucleotides match TRBD2. V was pared by 4 bases and J by 1 base, with 7 bases of the junction left unmatched. The CDR3 is 15 residues long. Germline V CDR1 and CDR2: SGDLS, YYNGEE. The CDR3 nucleotides are TGTGCCAGCAGCCCCTCGACTAGCGAATCCTACGAGCAGTACTTC. The encoded protein is CASSPSTSESYEQYF.

The count of this clone is one. The chain couples TRBV30 to TRBJ1-1; a weak D match, TRBD1 (6 bases). Germline loops: CDR1 GTSNPN, CDR2 SVGIG (reference sequence). CDR3 length: 12 residues. V dropped 2 bases and J dropped 5 bases, with 9 bases sitting between them. In DNA, the CDR3 is TGTGCCTGGAGTAAAAGGGGGACTGAAGCTTTCTTT. Amino acids: CAWSKRGTEAFF.

V and J are TRBV7-9 and TRBJ2-3, with TRBD1 matching 7 bases. The CDR3 sequence is 16 residues long. The germline CDR1 and CDR2 sequences are SEHNR and FQNEAQ (reference sequence). J was trimmed by 2 bases and V by 5 bases; bases with no gene match: 10. This CDR3 is CASSQIRGPSTDTQYF. The CDR3 nucleotides are TGTGCCAGCAGCCAGATAAGGGGGCCGTCCACAGATACGCAGTATTTT. The variable domain in full, completed from reference TRBV7-9 and TRBJ2-3, reads DTGVSQNPRHKITKRGQNVTFRCDPISEHNRLYWYRQTLGQGPEFLTYFQNEAQLEKSRLLSDRFSAERPKGSFSTLEIQRTEQGDSAMYLCASSQIRGPSTDTQYFGPGTRLTVL.

The chain joins TRBV12-5 to TRBJ2-2; 8 nucleotides align to TRBD2. The CDR3 contains 22 residues. CDR1 LGHNT and CDR2 FRNRAP come from the germline V gene. Trimming at V came to 5 bases and at J to 0 bases, leaving 23 bases not matched to a gene. The CDR3 sequence is CASGAGGNTRDFYPTNTGELFF. The CDR3, as DNA: TGTGCTAGTGGTGCGGGGGGAAACACCAGAGACTTCTACCCGACGAACACCGGGGAGCTGTTTTTT. Looking up the rest from reference TRBV12-5 and TRBJ2-2 gives the full variable domain: DARVTQTPRHKVTEMGQEVTMRCQPILGHNTVFWYRQTMMQGLELLAYFRNRAPLDDSGMPKDRFSAEMPDATLATLKIQPSEPRDSAVYFCASGAGGNTRDFYPTNTGELFFGEGSRLTVL.

This clone is a singleton in its sample. This chain links TRBV5-4 with TRBJ2-1, with D hard to call. The germline gives CDR1 SGHNT, CDR2 YYREEE (reference sequence). Deletions cut 0 bases from V and 6 bases from J, with 10 bases between. The CDR3 length is 14 residues. CDR3 sequence (DNA): TGTGCCAGCAGCTTGGCCCTCGGAGTCAATGAGCAGTTCTTC. It translates to CASSLALGVNEQFF.

This chain uses TRBV7-3 with TRBJ1-1, with 8 bases that match TRBD1. CDR1 is SGHTA, CDR2 FQGTGA, per germline. Germline trimming cut 6 bases from V and 6 bases from J; bases unmatched to any gene: 6. The CDR3 loop spans 13 amino acids. CDR3 protein: CASSLQGAAEAFF. The CDR3 DNA reads TGTGCCAGCAGTCTCCAGGGGGCCGCTGAAGCTTTCTTT.

This chain connects TRBV27 to TRBJ2-7, with 8 positions matching TRBD2. V lost 3 bases to trimming and J lost 1 base; unmatched junction nucleotides: 5. This CDR3 region has 15 residues. CDR1 is MNHEY, CDR2 SMNVEV, per germline (reference sequence). CDR3 in amino acids: CASSLVAGGSYEQYF. The CDR3 coding sequence is TGTGCCAGCAGTTTGGTGGCGGGGGGATCCTACGAGCAGTACTTC.

This sequence joins TRBV10-2 and TRBJ2-1; 8 nucleotides agree with TRBD2. J lost 9 bases, V lost 3 bases, and 7 bases had no gene match. Germline V gene sequence: CDR1 WSHSY, CDR2 SAAADI. This CDR3 is 14 amino acids long. As DNA, the CDR3 is TGCGCCAGCAGTGATCGGGGGGGCCTGGGTGAGCAGTTCTTC. As protein: CASSDRGGLGEQFF.

V is TRBV11-2 and J is TRBJ1-2; no firm D call. CDR1 and CDR2 from the germline V gene are SGHAT and FQNNGV. This CDR3 has 14 amino acids. The V end was cut by 2 bases, the J end by 7 bases, with 14 bases between. CDR3 amino acids: CASSLTPEFRGYTF. The CDR3 region has the DNA TGTGCCAGCAGCTTAACTCCGGAGTTCCGTGGCTACACCTTC. Variable domain in full (rest from reference TRBV11-2 and TRBJ1-2): EAGVAQSPRYKIIEKRQSVAFWCNPISGHATLYWYQQILGQGPKLLIQFQNNGVVDDSQLPKDRFSAERLKGVDSTLKIQPAKLEDSAVYLCASSLTPEFRGYTFGSGTRLTVV.

This clone was counted a few times. CDR3 in DNA: TGTGCCACCAGCAGTAGGACAGGCGACACAGATACGCAGTATTTT. Protein sequence: CATSSRTGDTDTQYF. This chain links TRBV15 with TRBJ2-3; 7 nucleotides match TRBD1. The CDR3 extends over 15 amino acids. Trimming took 3 bases from V and 2 from J; bases not matched to a gene: 5. Germline CDR1 LNHNV, CDR2 YYDKDF (reference sequence).

The chain recombines TRBV11-2 with TRBJ2-1; the match to TRBD2 covers 9 bases. Germline V lookup: CDR1 SGHAT, CDR2 FQNNGV. CDR3 size: 16 residues. Unmatched junction bases numbered 11, after V lost 5 bases and J lost 6 bases. The CDR3 spells CASSLLGAGGPNEQFF. DNA for the CDR3: TGTGCCAGCAGCCTCCTAGGAGCGGGGGGTCCCAATGAGCAGTTCTTC.

V is TRBV5-1 and J is TRBJ2-2, with 9 bases identical to TRBD2. The J segment lost 3 bases and the V segment lost 6 bases, leaving 6 bases of the junction unmatched. The CDR3 extends over 15 amino acids. CDR1 is SGHRS and CDR2 is YFSETQ in the germline V gene. The DNA for the CDR3 is TGCGCCAGCAACCTCAGGACTAGCGACACCGGGGAGCTGTTTTTT. This encodes CASNLRTSDTGELFF.

The V gene is TRBV9, the J gene TRBJ2-1; D uncertain. Germline assignment: CDR1 SGDLS and CDR2 YYNGEE. V lost 0 bases, J lost 0 bases, and 7 bases lay in between. This CDR3 region has 15 residues. The CDR3 is CASSVASLSYNEQFF. CDR3 DNA sequence: TGTGCCAGCAGCGTAGCCAGTCTCTCCTACAATGAGCAGTTCTTC.

The chain recombines TRBV15 with TRBJ1-2; a weak D match, TRBD1 (5 bases). The V gene lost 0 bases and the J gene lost 6 bases, with 17 bases spanning the gap. The CDR3 spans 16 residues. Germline CDR1 reads LNHNV; CDR2 reads YYDKDF (reference sequence). The CDR3 DNA is TGTGCCACCAGCAGAGATTTGACTCCCGGAGGGGATGGCTACACCTTC. Amino acid sequence: CATSRDLTPGGDGYTF.

The V call is TRBV27, the J call TRBJ1-2; TRBD1 aligns across 10 bases. This CDR3 region has 16 residues. Germline V gene lookup returns CDR1 MNHEY and CDR2 SMNVEV (reference sequence). The junction had 11 bases not matched to a gene; V was cut back by 5 bases and J by 5 bases. The CDR3 region is CASSPTGQGVWYGYTF. The CDR3, as DNA: TGTGCCAGCAGTCCTACTGGACAGGGGGTGTGGTATGGCTACACCTTC.

This rearrangement joins TRBV2 to TRBJ2-5, with D possibly being TRBD2 (6 bases). V lost 0 bases to trimming and J lost 0 bases, with 14 bases between them. Germline CDR1 reads SNHLY; CDR2 reads FYNNEI. The CDR3 length is 17 residues. The CDR3 is CASSEALGGKYQETQYF. CDR3 coding DNA: TGTGCCAGCAGTGAAGCGTTGGGGGGAAAGTACCAAGAGACCCAGTACTTC. Based on the CDR3 plus reference TRBV2 and TRBJ2-5, the full variable domain is EPEVTQTPSHQVTQMGQEVILRCVPISNHLYFYWYRQILGQKVEFLVSFYNNEISEKSEIFDDQFSVERPDGSNFTLKIRSTKLEDSAMYFCASSEALGGKYQETQYFGPGTRLLVL.

The rearrangement joins TRBV7-9 to TRBJ2-2, with a weak D call TRBD1 (6 bases). With 6 bases removed from V and 3 bases from J, the gap between germline ends came to 17 bases. CDR1 SEHNR and CDR2 FQNEAQ come from the germline V gene (reference sequence). The CDR3 is 16 amino acids. Here the CDR3 DNA reads TGTGCCAGCAGTTTTGAACAGGGCCTACACACCGGGGAGCTGTTTTTT. Amino acid sequence: CASSFEQGLHTGELFF.

The rearrangement joins TRBV7-9 to TRBJ2-5, with a tentative D call TRBD1 (7 bases). The CDR3 is made up of 15 amino acids. The germline V and J ends were trimmed by 5 bases and 2 bases, with 15 bases remaining between them. The germline V gene encodes CDR1 SEHNR and CDR2 FQNEAQ (reference sequence). This CDR3 is CASSEPTGRQETQYF. The CDR3 nucleotides are TGTGCCAGCAGCGAACCGACAGGGAGGCAAGAGACCCAGTACTTC. Full variable domain (remainder filled in from reference TRBV7-9 and TRBJ2-5): DTGVSQNPRHKITKRGQNVTFRCDPISEHNRLYWYRQTLGQGPEFLTYFQNEAQLEKSRLLSDRFSAERPKGSFSTLEIQRTEQGDSAMYLCASSEPTGRQETQYFGPGTRLLVL.

This chain uses TRBV2 with TRBJ2-2, with D perhaps TRBD2 (5 bases). V lost 3 bases to trimming and J lost 5 bases, with 16 bases between them. The CDR3 extends over 16 amino acids. The germline V gene has CDR1 SNHLY and CDR2 FYNNEI. CDR3 nucleotides: TGTGCCAGCAGTGAGAGGGCATCCGGAGGTACCGGGGAGCTGTTTTTT. Translation gives CASSERASGGTGELFF.